Listed here are 21 T cell receptor beta chains from one sample, sequenced in a study of blood T cell repertoires in COVID-19. Only in-frame clones appear in the TCRdb table, and some are missing; sequencing was by immunoSEQ multiplex PCR. The table has approximately 100,000 clones, under 90% seen once. The sample consisted of peripheral blood. Receptors originate from a woman in her seventies with acute or convalescent COVID-19.

The chain employs TRBV19 and TRBJ2-2; possibly TRBD2 for D (6 bases). V lost 3 bases, J lost 5 bases, and 13 bases lay in between. The CDR3 contains 15 residues. Germline assignment: CDR1 LNHDA and CDR2 SQIVND (reference sequence). CDR3 nucleotides: TGTGCCAGTAGTATTTCACAGGCGGGGACCGGGGAGCTGTTTTTT. Protein sequence: CASSISQAGTGELFF.

The chain carries TRBV30 and TRBJ1-2; D not certain. The length of the CDR3 is 13 residues. Germline-derived CDR1 and CDR2 are GTSNPN and SVGIG (reference sequence). V dropped 5 bases and J dropped 4 bases, with 14 bases sitting between them. Here the CDR3 reads CAWFLSRSYGYTF. The CDR3 DNA reads TGTGCCTGGTTTTTGTCCCGGAGCTATGGCTACACCTTC.

J is TRBJ2-1 and V is TRBV2, with 7 bases matching TRBD2. The CDR3 has 13 residues. Germline V CDR1 and CDR2: SNHLY, FYNNEI. J was trimmed by 12 bases and V by 3 bases; bases with no gene match: 8. The CDR3 nucleotides are TGTGCCAGCAGTGAGGGGACCGGGACTACGCAGTTCTTC. Translated: CASSEGTGTTQFF.

Ten or more counts support this clone. The chain carries TRBV3-1 (or the pseudogene TRBV3-2) and TRBJ1-3; D is undetermined. This CDR3 comprises 16 residues. Looked up from germline, CDR1 is LGHDT and CDR2 is YNNKEL (reference sequence). V lost 0 bases, J lost 2 bases, and 11 bases lay in between. The CDR3 DNA reads as TGTGCCAGCAGCCAAGACCTGGCGAGGGCTGGAAACACCATATATTTT. As protein: CASSQDLARAGNTIYF.

This chain connects TRBV18 to TRBJ1-3, with 10 nucleotides matching TRBD1. The length of the CDR3 is 15 residues. The junction had 2 bases not matched to a gene; V was cut back by 3 bases and J by 3 bases. Germline V gene sequence: CDR1 KGHSH, CDR2 LQKENI. Written as DNA, the CDR3 is TGTGCCAGCTCACCGGGACAGGGGTATGGAAACACCATATATTTT. Its translation is CASSPGQGYGNTIYF.

The chain carries TRBV11-2 and TRBJ2-1, with TRBD2 matching 7 bases. CDR3 size: 14 residues. The V gene end was trimmed by 6 bases and the J gene end by 7 bases; junction bases not matched to a gene: 9. Germline CDR1 SGHAT, CDR2 FQNNGV. The CDR3 DNA sequence: TGTGCCAGCAGACCTGGGACCGGGGGGAATGAGCAGTTCTTC. Its protein is CASRPGTGGNEQFF.

The V and J genes are TRBV3-1 (or the pseudogene TRBV3-2) and TRBJ2-2; TRBD2 agrees at 13 bases. The CDR3 has 18 residues. The germline CDR1 and CDR2 sequences are LGHDT and YNNKEL (reference sequence). The junction had 10 bases not matched to a gene; V was cut back by 2 bases and J by 7 bases. CDR3 sequence reads: CASSQSRALAGGVGELFF. The CDR3 DNA reads TGTGCCAGCAGCCAATCCCGTGCACTAGCGGGGGGGGTCGGGGAGCTGTTTTTT.

This clone appeared a single time. V gene TRBV6-5 combines with J gene TRBJ1-2; D remains unclear. Trimming removed 5 bases from V and 4 bases from J, with 11 bases in between. The CDR3 is 13 residues long. Per germline, CDR1 MNHEY and CDR2 SVGAGI. This CDR3 is CASSRSGIYGYTF. DNA of the CDR3: TGTGCCAGCAGTCGCTCCGGGATCTATGGCTACACCTTC.

The genes are TRBV9 and TRBJ1-1; tentatively, D is TRBD1 (5 bases). V was cut by 0 bases and J by 8 bases, with 14 bases left in between. Germline loops: CDR1 SGDLS, CDR2 YYNGEE. The CDR3 loop spans 14 amino acids. In DNA, the CDR3 is TGTGCCAGCAGCGTAGGAACAGGATGGGGAGAAGCTTTCTTT. This translates into CASSVGTGWGEAFF.

A single count supports this clone. V gene TRBV24-1 combines with J gene TRBJ2-2, with 16 bases identical to TRBD2. Germline V gene sequence: CDR1 KGHDR, CDR2 SFDVKD. J gave up 4 bases and V 6 bases, and 13 bases lay outside the gene matches. The CDR3 length is 20 residues. CDR3 sequence reads: CATSPLRPGLAGGPTGELFF. In nucleotides, the CDR3 is TGTGCCACCAGTCCCCTTCGCCCGGGACTAGCGGGGGGGCCCACCGGGGAGCTGTTTTTT.

The chain couples TRBV5-4 to TRBJ2-7, with D possibly matching TRBD2 (6 bases). Trimming cost V 5 bases and J 7 bases, with 16 bases left between them. CDR3 length: 13 residues. Germline V CDR1 and CDR2: SGHNT, YYREEE (reference sequence). CDR3 loop: CASSRDSAREQYV. In nucleotides, the CDR3 is TGTGCCAGCAGTCGGGACTCTGCGAGGGAGCAGTACGTC.

The chain uses TRBV6-6 and TRBJ2-1; D is unclear. The length of the CDR3 is 11 residues. Germline loops: CDR1 MNHNY, CDR2 SVGAGI (reference sequence). The ends were cut back, 7 bases at V and 2 bases at J, with 3 bases in the middle. CDR3 amino acids: CASTAYNEQFF. The DNA of the CDR3 is TGTGCCAGCACTGCCTACAATGAGCAGTTCTTC.

The chain combines TRBV20-1 with TRBJ1-2, with a weak D call TRBD1 (5 bases). Trimming took 5 bases from V and 5 from J, leaving 9 bases between them. This CDR3 has 11 residues. CDR1 DFQATT and CDR2 SNEGSKA come from the germline V gene (reference sequence). As DNA, the CDR3 is TGCAGTGCTGCAGGGTCTTATGGCTACACCTTC. Protein: CSAAGSYGYTF.

The J gene is TRBJ2-3, the V gene TRBV10-3; 8 nucleotides agree with TRBD1. CDR3 size: 15 residues. The germline gives CDR1 ENHRY, CDR2 SYGVKD. V lost 6 bases and J lost 2; bases outside the gene matches: 7. The CDR3 protein is CAIRGTGGNTDTQYF. The CDR3 DNA sequence: TGTGCCATCAGGGGGACAGGCGGAAACACAGATACGCAGTATTTT.

The chain is built from TRBV15 and TRBJ2-7; 10 nucleotides line up with TRBD1. The CDR3 runs to 16 residues. Trimming removed 0 bases from V and 6 bases from J; junction bases left unmatched: 8. Germline CDR1 LNHNV, CDR2 YYDKDF (reference sequence). CDR3 DNA sequence: TGTGCCACCAGCAGAGATCTATTGACAGGGGGCACCGAGCAGTACGTC. It specifies CATSRDLLTGGTEQYV.

The CDR3 DNA reads as TGTGCCAGCAGGGGCACCAACTACGAGCAGTACGTC. It codes for CASRGTNYEQYV. The genes are TRBV28 and TRBJ2-7; no clear D gene. V lost 6 bases and J lost 3, with 9 bases in between. The CDR3 totals 12 residues. CDR1 MDHEN and CDR2 SYDVKM come from the germline V gene.

The rearrangement links TRBV10-3 to TRBJ2-7; D not resolved. Looked up from germline, CDR1 is ENHRY and CDR2 is SYGVKD. The CDR3 is 13 residues long. V lost 5 bases, J lost 3 bases, and 11 bases lay in between. Written as DNA, the CDR3 is TGTGCCATCAGTACCTCAGTCAGCTACGAGCAGTACGTC. This translates into CAISTSVSYEQYV.

The V and J genes are TRBV27 and TRBJ2-1; 8 nucleotides line up with TRBD2. Germline assignment: CDR1 MNHEY and CDR2 SMNVEV (reference sequence). Trimming removed 3 bases from V and 7 bases from J; junction bases left unmatched: 11. CDR3 length: 16 amino acids. The CDR3 DNA sequence: TGTGCCAGCAGTTTTGACGGGAGGGCCAATGGAAATGAGCAGTTCTTC. As protein: CASSFDGRANGNEQFF.

The chain joins TRBV19 to TRBJ2-1, with 12 bases matching TRBD2. The CDR3 is 14 amino acids. Germline assignment: CDR1 LNHDA and CDR2 SQIVND (reference sequence). The V and J ends lost 7 bases and 3 bases, in that order; junction bases with no gene match: 1. CDR3 in DNA: TGTGCCAGTATGGGACTAGCGGGCTACAATGAGCAGTTCTTC. Protein product: CASMGLAGYNEQFF.

The chain employs TRBV20-1 and TRBJ1-2; 7 bases map to TRBD1. The CDR3 length is 11 residues. The V and J ends lost 5 bases and 5 bases, in that order; junction bases with no gene match: 2. Germline values: CDR1 DFQATT, CDR2 SNEGSKA (reference sequence). The CDR3 spells CSAAQGYGYTF. CDR3 bases: TGCAGTGCTGCACAGGGGTATGGCTACACCTTC.

This chain links TRBV19 with TRBJ2-1; 8 nucleotides align to TRBD1. J lost 2 bases, V lost 4 bases, and 7 bases had no gene match. The CDR3 extends over 16 amino acids. Germline CDR1 LNHDA, CDR2 SQIVND (reference sequence). CDR3 DNA: TGTGCCAGTAGTACAGGGGGCAAGGGACCCTACAATGAGCAGTTCTTC. Protein: CASSTGGKGPYNEQFF.